This T cell receptor (beta chain) was sequenced for a study of cytomegalovirus exposure and HLA in healthy donors. Study-level points and caveats: The study designated fewer than 200 TCR beta chains cytomegalovirus-associated.

In regard to this clone: Its antigen is undetermined.

The CDR3 extends over 11 amino acids. Germline trimming cut 3 bases from V and 10 bases from J; bases unmatched to any gene: 1. The germline V gene encodes CDR1 SGHTA and CDR2 FQGNSA. Primers for the PCR totalled 60 Vbeta and 13 Jbeta. TCRdb's table, derived via immunoSEQ multiplex PCR, lists solely in-frame clones and lacks some. The repertoire includes a few hundred thousand clones, more than 60% of them detected once, and 15% to 19% sits in the top ten. The rearrangement links TRBV7-2 to TRBJ1-1; 8 nucleotides align to TRBD1. The sequence was collected from a man between 40 and 49 years old in good health and CMV-seronegative. The sample comprised PBMCs. CDR3 sequence: CASSFTGGAFF. In DNA form, the CDR3 reads TGTGCCAGCAGCTTTACAGGGGGAGCTTTCTTT.